This T cell receptor beta chain was obtained from a study of T cells after posttransplantation cyclophosphamide. General study findings and limits: Later blood repertoires were often dominated by clones from the donor CD8+ memory compartment.

Sequencing was performed with immunoSEQ multiplex PCR; in TCRdb, only in-frame clones are kept and a portion is missing. Among 9,500 to 10,000 clones listed, approximately 87% were seen once. As for this clone: What it binds is unknown.

Methotrexate plus calcineurin inhibitor accompanied controls' myeloablative marrow transplants; sampling was 1 year later. CDR1 MNHEY and CDR2 SMNVEV come from the germline V gene (reference sequence). V lost 3 bases to trimming and J lost 10 bases, with 21 bases between them. This CDR3 is built from 15 residues. This receptor was identified in a young adult male patient who received an allogeneic stem cell transplant from an unrelated donor, was CMV-positive, and had no GVHD. Some T cells may be transferred from the graft donor. The input for sequencing was PBMCs, taken after an allogeneic stem cell transplant with a calcineurin inhibitor and methotrexate. The V call is TRBV27, the J call TRBJ1-1, with a weak D call TRBD1 (6 bases). CDR3 protein: CASSLGRGAPDRAFF. CDR3 DNA sequence: TGTGCCAGCAGTTTGGGCCGGGGGGCTCCAGATCGAGCTTTCTTT.